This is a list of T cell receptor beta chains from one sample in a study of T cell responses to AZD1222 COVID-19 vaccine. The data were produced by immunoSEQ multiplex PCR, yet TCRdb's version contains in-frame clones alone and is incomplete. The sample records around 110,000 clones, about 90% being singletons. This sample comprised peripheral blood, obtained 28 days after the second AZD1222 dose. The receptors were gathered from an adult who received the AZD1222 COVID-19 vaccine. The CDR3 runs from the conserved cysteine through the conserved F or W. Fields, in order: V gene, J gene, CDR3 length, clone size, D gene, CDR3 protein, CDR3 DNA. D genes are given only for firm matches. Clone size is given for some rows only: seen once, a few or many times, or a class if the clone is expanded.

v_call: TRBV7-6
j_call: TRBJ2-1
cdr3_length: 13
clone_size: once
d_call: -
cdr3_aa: CASSLAVLDEQFF
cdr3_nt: TGTGCCAGCAGCTTAGCGGTACTCGATGAGCAGTTCTTC

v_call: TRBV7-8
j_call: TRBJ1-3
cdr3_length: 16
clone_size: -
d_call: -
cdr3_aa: CASSGPGAVSGNTIYF
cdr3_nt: TGTGCCAGCAGCGGCCCAGGGGCCGTCTCTGGAAACACCATATATTTT

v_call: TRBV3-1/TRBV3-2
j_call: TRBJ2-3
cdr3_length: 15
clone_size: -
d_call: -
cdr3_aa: CASSQGVAGTDTQYF
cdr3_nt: TGTGCCAGCAGCCAAGGGGTAGCGGGCACAGATACGCAGTATTTT

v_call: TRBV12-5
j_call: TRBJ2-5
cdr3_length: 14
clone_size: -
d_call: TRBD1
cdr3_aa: CASGPGTARETQYF
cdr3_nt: TGTGCTAGTGGGCCCGGGACAGCACGGGAGACCCAGTACTTC

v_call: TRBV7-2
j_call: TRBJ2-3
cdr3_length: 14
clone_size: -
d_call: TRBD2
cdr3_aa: CASSIAGGPDTQYF
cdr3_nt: TGTGCCAGCAGTATAGCGGGGGGGCCAGATACGCAGTATTTT

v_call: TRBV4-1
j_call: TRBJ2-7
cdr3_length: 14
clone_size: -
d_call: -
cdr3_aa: CASSQGPSPYEQYF
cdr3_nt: TGCGCCAGCAGCCAAGGTCCCAGTCCCTACGAGCAGTACTTC

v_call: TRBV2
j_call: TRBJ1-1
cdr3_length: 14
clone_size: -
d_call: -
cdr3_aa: CASSGVPSGTEAFF
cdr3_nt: TGTGCCAGCAGTGGTGTCCCGAGCGGCACTGAAGCTTTCTTT

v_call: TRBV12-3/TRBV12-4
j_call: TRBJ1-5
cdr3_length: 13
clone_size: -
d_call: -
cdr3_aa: CASRLMESQPQHF
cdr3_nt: TGTGCCAGCAGACTAATGGAAAGTCAGCCCCAGCATTTT

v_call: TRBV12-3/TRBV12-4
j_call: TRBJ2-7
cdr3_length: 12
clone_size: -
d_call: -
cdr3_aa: CASSLSGQEQYF
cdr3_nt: TGTGCCAGCAGTTTATCAGGACAAGAGCAGTACTTC

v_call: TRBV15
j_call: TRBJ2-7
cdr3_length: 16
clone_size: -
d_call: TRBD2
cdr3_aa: CATSTRGEASSYEQYF
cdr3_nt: TGTGCCACCAGCACCCGGGGGGAGGCTAGCTCCTACGAGCAGTACTTC

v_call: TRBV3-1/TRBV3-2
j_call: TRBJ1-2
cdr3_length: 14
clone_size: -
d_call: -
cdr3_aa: CASSQTDRNYGYTF
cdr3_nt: TGTGCCAGCAGCCAAACCGACAGGAACTATGGCTACACCTTC

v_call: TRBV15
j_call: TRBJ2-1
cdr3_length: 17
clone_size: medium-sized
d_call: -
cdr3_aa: CATSRDGIRQGYNEQFF
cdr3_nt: TGTGCCACCAGCAGAGATGGGATCCGCCAGGGCTACAATGAGCAGTTCTTC

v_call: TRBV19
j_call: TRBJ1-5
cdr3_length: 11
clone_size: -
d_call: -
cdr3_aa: CACKGGQPQHF
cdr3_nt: TGTGCCTGCAAGGGGGGACAGCCCCAGCATTTT

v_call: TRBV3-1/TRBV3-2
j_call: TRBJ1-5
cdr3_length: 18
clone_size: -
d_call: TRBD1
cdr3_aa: CASSQGPGRQGSGQPQHF
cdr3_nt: TGTGCCAGCAGCCAAGGACCCGGGAGACAGGGATCAGGCCAGCCCCAGCATTTT

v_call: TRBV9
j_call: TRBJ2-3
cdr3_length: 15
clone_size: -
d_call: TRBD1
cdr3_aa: CASSLGTGWLDTQYF
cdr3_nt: TGTGCCAGCAGCCTCGGGACAGGGTGGTTGGATACGCAGTATTTT

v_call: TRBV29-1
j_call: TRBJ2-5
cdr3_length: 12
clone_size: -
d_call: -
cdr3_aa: CSVDGQKETQYF
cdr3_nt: TGCAGCGTTGACGGACAGAAAGAGACCCAGTACTTC

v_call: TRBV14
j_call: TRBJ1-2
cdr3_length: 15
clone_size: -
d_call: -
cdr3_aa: CASSQDTWAVGGYTF
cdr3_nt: TGTGCCAGCAGCCAAGATACCTGGGCCGTGGGCGGCTACACCTTC

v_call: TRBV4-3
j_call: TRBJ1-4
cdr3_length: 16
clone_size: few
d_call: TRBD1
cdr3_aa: CASSPLGQDEGEKLFF
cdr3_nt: TGCGCCAGCAGCCCCCTAGGACAGGATGAAGGTGAAAAACTGTTTTTT

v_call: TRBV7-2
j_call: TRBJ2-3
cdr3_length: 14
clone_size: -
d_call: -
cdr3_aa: CASTPGWSTDTQYF
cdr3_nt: TGTGCCAGCACGCCCGGCTGGAGCACAGATACGCAGTATTTT

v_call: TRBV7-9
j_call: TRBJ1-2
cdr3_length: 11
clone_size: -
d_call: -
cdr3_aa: CASSFLYGYTF
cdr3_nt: TGTGCCAGCAGCTTCCTTTATGGCTACACCTTC

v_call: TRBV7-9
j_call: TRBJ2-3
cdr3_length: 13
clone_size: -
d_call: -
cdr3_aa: CASSPADTDTQYF
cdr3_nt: TGTGCCAGCAGCCCGGCCGACACAGATACGCAGTATTTT

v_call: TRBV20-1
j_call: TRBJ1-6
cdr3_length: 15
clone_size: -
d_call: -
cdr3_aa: CSASAAGARGSPLHF
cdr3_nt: TGCAGTGCTAGTGCTGCCGGGGCCCGCGGTTCACCCCTCCACTTT

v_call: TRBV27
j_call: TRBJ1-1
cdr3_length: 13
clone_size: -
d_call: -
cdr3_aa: CASSLGVITEAFF
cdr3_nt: TGTGCCAGCAGTTTAGGCGTGATCACTGAAGCTTTCTTT

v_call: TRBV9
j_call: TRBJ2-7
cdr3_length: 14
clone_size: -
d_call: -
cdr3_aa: CASSVVDTSYEQYF
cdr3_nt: TGTGCCAGCAGCGTAGTGGACACCTCCTACGAGCAGTACTTC

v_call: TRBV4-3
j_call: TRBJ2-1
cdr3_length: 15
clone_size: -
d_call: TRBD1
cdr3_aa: CASSPDRGFWDEQFF
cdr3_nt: TGCGCCAGCAGCCCGGACAGGGGATTCTGGGATGAGCAGTTCTTC

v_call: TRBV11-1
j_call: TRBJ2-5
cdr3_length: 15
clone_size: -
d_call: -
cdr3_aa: CASTANPSEQETQYF
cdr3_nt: TGTGCCAGCACCGCTAACCCTTCGGAACAAGAGACCCAGTACTTC

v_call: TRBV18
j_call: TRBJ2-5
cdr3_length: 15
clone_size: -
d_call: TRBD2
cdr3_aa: CASSPGLADQETQYF
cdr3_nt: TGTGCCAGCTCGCCGGGACTAGCGGACCAAGAGACCCAGTACTTC

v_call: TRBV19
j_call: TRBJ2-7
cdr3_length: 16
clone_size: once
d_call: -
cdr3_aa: CASSIDGLPGPYEQYF
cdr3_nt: TGTGCCAGTAGTATAGATGGCCTCCCAGGGCCCTACGAGCAGTACTTC

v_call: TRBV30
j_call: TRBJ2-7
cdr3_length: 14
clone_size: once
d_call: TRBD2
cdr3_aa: CAWSTQRGSYEQYF
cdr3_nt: TGTGCCTGGAGTACCCAGCGGGGCTCCTACGAGCAGTACTTC

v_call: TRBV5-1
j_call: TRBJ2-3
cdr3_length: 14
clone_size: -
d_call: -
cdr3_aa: CASSLALEQDTQYF
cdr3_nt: TGCGCCAGCAGCTTGGCGCTTGAACAGGATACGCAGTATTTT

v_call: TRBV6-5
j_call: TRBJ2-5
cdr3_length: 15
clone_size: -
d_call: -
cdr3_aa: CASSYSFRGGETQYF
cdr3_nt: TGTGCCAGCAGTTACTCTTTCAGGGGGGGAGAGACCCAGTACTTC

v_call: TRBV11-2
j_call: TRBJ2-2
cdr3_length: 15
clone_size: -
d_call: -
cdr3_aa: CASSHRGTGTGELFF
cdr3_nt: TGTGCCAGCAGCCATCGAGGGACGGGCACCGGGGAGCTGTTTTTT

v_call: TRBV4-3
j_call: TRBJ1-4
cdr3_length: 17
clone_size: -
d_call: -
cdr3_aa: CASSQSASIATNEKLFF
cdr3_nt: TGCGCCAGCAGCCAAAGCGCGTCCATTGCAACTAATGAAAAACTGTTTTTT

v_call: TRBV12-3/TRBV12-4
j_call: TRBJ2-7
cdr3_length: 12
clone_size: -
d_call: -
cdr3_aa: CASSRQLLEQYF
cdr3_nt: TGTGCCAGCAGCCGACAGCTCCTGGAGCAGTACTTC

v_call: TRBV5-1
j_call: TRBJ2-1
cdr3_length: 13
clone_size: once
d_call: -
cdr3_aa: CASTSSGLDEQFF
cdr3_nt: TGCGCCAGCACCTCCTCTGGGTTGGATGAGCAGTTCTTC

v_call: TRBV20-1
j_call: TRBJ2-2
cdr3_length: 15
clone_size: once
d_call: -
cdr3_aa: CSASSAGQQAGELFF
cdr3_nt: TGCAGTGCTAGTTCGGCCGGACAGCAGGCCGGGGAGCTGTTTTTT

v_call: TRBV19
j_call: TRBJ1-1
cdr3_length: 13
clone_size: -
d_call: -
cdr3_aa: CASTKGGYTEAFF
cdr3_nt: TGTGCCAGTACCAAAGGTGGGTACACTGAAGCTTTCTTT

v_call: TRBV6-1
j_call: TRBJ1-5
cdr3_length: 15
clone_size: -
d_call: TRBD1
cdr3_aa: CASSDRTGPDQPQHF
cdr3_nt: TGTGCCAGCAGTGACCGGACAGGGCCCGATCAGCCCCAGCATTTT

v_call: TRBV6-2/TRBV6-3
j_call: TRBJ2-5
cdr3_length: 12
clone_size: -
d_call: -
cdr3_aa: CASSPQGWTQYF
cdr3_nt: TGTGCCAGCAGTCCACAGGGATGGACCCAGTACTTC

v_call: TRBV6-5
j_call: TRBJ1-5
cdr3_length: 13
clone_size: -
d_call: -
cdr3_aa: CASRAIGNQPQHF
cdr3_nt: TGTGCCAGCAGGGCAATAGGCAATCAGCCCCAGCATTTT

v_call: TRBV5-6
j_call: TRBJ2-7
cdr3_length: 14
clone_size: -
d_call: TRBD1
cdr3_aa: CASSLRDRAYEQYF
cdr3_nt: TGTGCCAGCAGCCTCCGAGACAGGGCTTACGAGCAGTACTTC

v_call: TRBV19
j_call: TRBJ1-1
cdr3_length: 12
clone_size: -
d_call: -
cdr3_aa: CASSSTGSEAFF
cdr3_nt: TGTGCCAGTAGTTCTACAGGATCCGAAGCTTTCTTT

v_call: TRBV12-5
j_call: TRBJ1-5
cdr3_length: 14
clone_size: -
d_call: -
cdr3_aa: CASGLVSQNQPQHF
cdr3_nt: TGTGCTAGTGGTTTGGTTTCCCAAAATCAGCCCCAGCATTTT

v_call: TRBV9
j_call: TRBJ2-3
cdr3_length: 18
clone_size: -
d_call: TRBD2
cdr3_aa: CASSVAGASGGPGDTQYF
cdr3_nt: TGTGCCAGCAGCGTAGCAGGGGCTAGCGGGGGGCCCGGGGATACGCAGTATTTT

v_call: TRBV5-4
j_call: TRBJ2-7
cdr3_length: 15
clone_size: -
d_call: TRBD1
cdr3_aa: CASSPALGTGIEQYF
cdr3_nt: TGTGCCAGCAGCCCCGCACTCGGGACAGGGATTGAGCAGTACTTC

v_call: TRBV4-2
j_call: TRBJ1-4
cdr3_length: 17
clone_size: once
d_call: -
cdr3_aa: CASSQDEGLARGEKLFF
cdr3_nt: TGTGCCAGCAGCCAAGATGAGGGATTAGCCCGGGGTGAAAAACTGTTTTTT

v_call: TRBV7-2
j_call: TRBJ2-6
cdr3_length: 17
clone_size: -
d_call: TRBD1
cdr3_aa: CASKIQGAGSGANVLTF
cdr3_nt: TGTGCCAGCAAAATCCAGGGGGCAGGCTCTGGGGCCAACGTCCTGACTTTC

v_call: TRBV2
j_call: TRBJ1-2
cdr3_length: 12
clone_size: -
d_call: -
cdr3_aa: CASSPSPKGYTF
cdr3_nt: TGTGCCAGCAGTCCTAGCCCTAAAGGCTACACCTTC

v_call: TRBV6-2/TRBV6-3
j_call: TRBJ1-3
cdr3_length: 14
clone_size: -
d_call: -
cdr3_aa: CASSSAHPGNTIYF
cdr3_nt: TGTGCCAGCAGCTCCGCTCACCCAGGAAACACCATATATTTT

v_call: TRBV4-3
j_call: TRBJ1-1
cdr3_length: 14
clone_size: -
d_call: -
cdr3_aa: CASSQYEGGTEAFF
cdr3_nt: TGCGCCAGCAGCCAATATGAGGGGGGCACTGAAGCTTTCTTT

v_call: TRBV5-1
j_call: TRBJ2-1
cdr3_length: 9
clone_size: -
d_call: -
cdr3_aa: CATSNEQFF
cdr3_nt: TGCGCCACCTCGAATGAGCAGTTCTTC

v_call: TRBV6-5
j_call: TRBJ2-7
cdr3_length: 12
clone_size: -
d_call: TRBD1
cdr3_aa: CATTGGTYEQYF
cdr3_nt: TGTGCCACGACAGGGGGGACCTACGAGCAGTACTTC

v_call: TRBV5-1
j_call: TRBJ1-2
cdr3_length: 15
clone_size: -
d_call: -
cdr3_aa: CASKPTVGDNYGYTF
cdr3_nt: TGCGCCAGCAAGCCTACGGTCGGGGATAACTATGGCTACACCTTC

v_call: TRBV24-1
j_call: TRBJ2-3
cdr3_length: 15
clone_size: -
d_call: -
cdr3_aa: CATSDRPTGTDTQYF
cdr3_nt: TGTGCCACCAGTGATCGCCCGACCGGCACAGATACGCAGTATTTT